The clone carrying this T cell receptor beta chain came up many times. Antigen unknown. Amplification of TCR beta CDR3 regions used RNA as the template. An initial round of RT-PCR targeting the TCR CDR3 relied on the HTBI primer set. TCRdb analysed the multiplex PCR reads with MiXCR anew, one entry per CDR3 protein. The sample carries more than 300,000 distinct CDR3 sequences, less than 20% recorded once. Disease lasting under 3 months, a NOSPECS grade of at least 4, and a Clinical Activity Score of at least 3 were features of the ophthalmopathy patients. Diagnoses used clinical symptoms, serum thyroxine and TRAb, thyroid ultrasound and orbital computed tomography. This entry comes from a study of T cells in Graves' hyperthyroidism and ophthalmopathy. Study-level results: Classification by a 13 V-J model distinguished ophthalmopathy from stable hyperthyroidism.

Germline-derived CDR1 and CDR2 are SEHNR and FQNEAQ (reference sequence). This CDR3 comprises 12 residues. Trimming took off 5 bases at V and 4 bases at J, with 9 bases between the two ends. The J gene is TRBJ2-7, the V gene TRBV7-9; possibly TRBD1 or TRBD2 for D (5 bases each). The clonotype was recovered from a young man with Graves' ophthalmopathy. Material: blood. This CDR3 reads CASSLREYEQYF. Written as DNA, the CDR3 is TGTGCCAGCAGCCTCAGGGAGTACGAGCAGTACTTC.